This T cell receptor beta chain originates from a study of cytomegalovirus exposure and HLA in healthy donors. Findings and caveats of the study: TCR sequences were mostly rare, though some public TCRs occurred in many donors. Cytomegalovirus status was reportedly diagnosed by the classifier with high specificity and sensitivity. Among TCR beta chains, those listed as cytomegalovirus-associated numbered some 170.

This clone showed up just once. Its target is not known. Profiling relied on immunoSEQ multiplex PCR, and the TCRdb table lists in-frame clones only, not all of them. The table records 150,000 to 200,000 clones, around 96% of them present only once. The CDR3 runs 15 residues. Trimming at V came to 6 bases and at J to 4 bases, leaving 8 bases not matched to a gene. Germline assignment: CDR1 SNHLY and CDR2 FYNNEI. The sequence came from a woman aged 18 to 35 in good health and CMV-seronegative. This chain connects TRBV2 to TRBJ2-2; TRBD1 matches at 7 bases. The sample comprised PBMCs. The CDR3 here is CASRTGAIRTGELFF. CDR3 in DNA: TGTGCCAGCAGAACAGGGGCGATACGCACCGGGGAGCTGTTTTTT.